The 19 T cell receptor beta chains below all came from one sample that was sequenced in a study of CD8 T cells in ankylosing spondylitis. From the 5' RACE reads, TCRdb called clonotypes with MiXCR, one entry per CDR3 protein. Of approximately 90,000 distinct CDR3 sequences listed, roughly 8.7% are singletons. The specimen was blood, either unsorted or a sorted T cell fraction (not recorded which). These receptors originate from a male donor with ankylosing spondylitis or in good health (not recorded which).

This clonotype was recorded many times. The chain couples TRBV12-3 or TRBV12-4 to TRBJ2-7, with D uncertain. The CDR3 loop spans 11 amino acids. Trimming removed 5 bases from V and 5 bases from J, with 7 bases in between. CDR3 in DNA: TGTGCCAGCAGTCTGTACGACGAGCAGTACTTC. Its translation: CASSLYDEQYF.

This clonotype occurred many times. The V and J genes are TRBV24-1 and TRBJ2-5, with TRBD2 as a possible D gene (5 bases). This CDR3 spans 13 amino acids. V was cut by 9 bases and J by 7 bases, with 17 bases left in between. Germline V CDR1 and CDR2: KGHDR, SFDVKD. The CDR3 reads CATYGDLSGTQYF. Here the CDR3 DNA reads TGTGCCACCTACGGGGATTTGTCGGGGACCCAGTACTTC.

Many counts were recorded for this clonotype. The chain links TRBV28 to TRBJ2-7, with 9 bases identical to TRBD2. Trimming took 5 bases from V and 5 from J; bases not matched to a gene: 10. The germline V gene has CDR1 MDHEN and CDR2 SYDVKM. The length of the CDR3 is 15 residues. CDR3 DNA: TGTGCCAGCAGTCCCTTCTTAGCGGGAGTTCACGAGCAGTACTTC. This gives the protein CASSPFLAGVHEQYF.

This clonotype was observed at least ten times. The rearrangement links TRBV7-2 to TRBJ2-5; TRBD1 matches 7 bases. The CDR3 has 16 residues. Germline CDR1 is SGHTA and CDR2 is FQGNSA. V shed 5 bases, J shed 3 bases, and the junction held 12 bases outside the gene matches. CDR3: CASSPSPRQGEETQYF. The CDR3, as DNA: TGTGCCAGCAGCCCTAGTCCCCGACAGGGAGAAGAGACCCAGTACTTC.

This clonotype was seen repeatedly, ten times or more. The V call is TRBV4-1, the J call TRBJ1-1; a weak D match, TRBD1 (6 bases). Between the trimmed V and J ends, which lost 6 bases and 7 bases, there was a span of 15 bases. The CDR3 loop spans 13 amino acids. CDR1 is MGHRA, CDR2 YSYEKL, per germline. The CDR3 reads CASSSVTGSEAFF. The CDR3 DNA follows: TGCGCCAGCAGTAGTGTGACAGGCAGTGAAGCTTTCTTT.

This chain uses TRBV7-8 with TRBJ1-6, with 7 bases aligning to TRBD1. The CDR3 contains 15 residues. Unmatched junction bases numbered 3, after V lost 0 bases and J lost 7 bases. Germline assignment: CDR1 SGHVS and CDR2 FQNEAQ. CDR3 sequence: CASSLAGTDNSPLHF. The CDR3 DNA sequence: TGTGCCAGCAGCTTAGCAGGGACAGACAATTCACCCCTCCACTTT.

V gene TRBV18 combines with J gene TRBJ1-6; 9 bases are a match to TRBD1. The CDR3 consists of 15 residues. V trimming: 2 bases; J trimming: 10 bases; junction bases outside the gene matches: 6. The germline gives CDR1 KGHSH, CDR2 LQKENI. The DNA for the CDR3 is TGTGCCAGCTCACCAAGAGGGGACAGGGCGTCACCCCTCCACTTT. This gives the protein CASSPRGDRASPLHF.

This clonotype was seen at least ten times. The CDR3 DNA reads TGTGCCAGCAGTTATTGGGGACCCAATCAGCCCCAGCATTTT. It translates to CASSYWGPNQPQHF. The chain is built from TRBV6-5 and TRBJ1-5, with D perhaps matching TRBD1 (5 bases). The V end lost 3 bases, the J end lost 3 bases, and 9 bases lay between the germline ends. The CDR3 contains 14 residues. CDR1 MNHEY and CDR2 SVGAGI come from the germline V gene.

This clonotype appeared many times. The junction departs from germline at one end; a sequencing error may be responsible. The rearrangement joins TRBV5-1 to TRBJ2-1; D unresolved. Germline lookup yields CDR1 SGHRS and CDR2 YFSETQ. The CDR3 length is 11 residues. The CDR3 nucleotides are TGCGCCAGCAGCTTGTACAGTGAGCAGTTCTTC. It encodes CASSLYSEQFF.

This clonotype occurred many times. The CDR3: CSARGDTEAFF. The CDR3 DNA reads TGCAGTGCTAGGGGGGACACTGAAGCTTTCTTT. This chain joins TRBV20-1 and TRBJ1-1; D might be TRBD1 (5 bases). V was trimmed by 3 bases and J by 3 bases, leaving 5 bases between them. In germline, CDR1 is DFQATT, CDR2 SNEGSKA (reference sequence). The CDR3 is made up of 11 amino acids.

The table lists this clonotype with many counts. V gene TRBV7-8 combines with J gene TRBJ2-1, with TRBD2 matching over 10 bases. Germline CDR1 is SGHVS and CDR2 is FQNEAQ. CDR3 length: 15 amino acids. V was pared by 2 bases and J by 9 bases, with 7 bases of the junction left unmatched. In DNA form, the CDR3 reads TGTGCCAGCAGCTTACCGGGACTAGCGTCTCGTGAGCAGTTCTTC. As protein: CASSLPGLASREQFF.

This clonotype was counted at least ten times. The chain recombines TRBV20-1 with TRBJ2-1; weak D call: TRBD1 (7 bases). The CDR3 sequence is 16 residues long. Germline loops: CDR1 DFQATT, CDR2 SNEGSKA (reference sequence). V shed 3 bases and J shed 7 bases, with 22 bases lying between them. This CDR3 is CSASFGGGTVRNEQFF. The DNA for the CDR3 is TGCAGTGCTAGTTTTGGAGGGGGGACAGTAAGAAATGAGCAGTTCTTC.

This clonotype was picked up many times. This chain uses TRBV12-3 or TRBV12-4 with TRBJ2-1; 14 bases align to TRBD2. CDR3 length: 15 amino acids. Germline trimming cut 6 bases from V and 9 bases from J; bases unmatched to any gene: 7. The CDR3, as DNA: TGTGCCAGCAGGTGGACTAGCGGGAGGAGCCGTGAGCAGTTCTTC. This codes for CASRWTSGRSREQFF.

This clonotype was observed a few times. The chain recombines TRBV5-5 with TRBJ1-2, with D possibly TRBD1 on 5 matching bases. The V end was cut by 4 bases, the J end by 8 bases, with 27 bases between. This CDR3 comprises 17 residues. Germline values: CDR1 SGHKS, CDR2 YYEKEE (reference sequence). The CDR3 bases are TGTGCCAGCAGCCAAATGAGGCTGGGAGGGGAAGAATTGGGCTACACCTTC. Translation: CASSQMRLGGEELGYTF.

At least ten counts were recorded for this clonotype. The chain links TRBV7-2 to TRBJ2-1, with D unresolved. The CDR3 spans 13 residues. Trimming removed 1 base from V and 8 bases from J, with 9 bases in between. The germline gives CDR1 SGHTA, CDR2 FQGNSA. The CDR3: CASSLGGNDEQFF. CDR3 bases: TGTGCCAGCAGCTTAGGGGGTAACGATGAGCAGTTCTTC.

At least ten counts were recorded for this clonotype. The chain joins TRBV4-2 to TRBJ1-1, with D unclear. The ends were cut back, 1 base at V and 5 bases at J, with 8 bases in the middle. This CDR3 comprises 13 residues. CDR1 and CDR2 (germline): LGHNA, YNFKEQ. The CDR3 spells CASSQGLGTEAFF. DNA of the CDR3: TGTGCCAGCAGCCAAGGTCTGGGGACTGAAGCTTTCTTT.

This clonotype was detected many times. The chain combines TRBV7-9 with TRBJ2-1, with a weak D call TRBD2 (6 bases). CDR1 is SEHNR, CDR2 FQNEAQ, per germline (reference sequence). CDR3 length: 13 residues. The V and J ends lost 1 base and 8 bases respectively, with 9 bases between them. The CDR3 nucleotides are TGTGCCAGCAGCTTAGGACTAGATGATGAGCAGTTCTTC. Residues: CASSLGLDDEQFF.

In this sample, this clonotype turned up many times. The chain is built from TRBV7-2 and TRBJ2-2, with 9 bases aligning to TRBD1. Trimming at V came to 2 bases and at J to 4 bases, leaving 5 bases not matched to a gene. CDR1 and CDR2 (germline): SGHTA, FQGNSA. The CDR3 runs 16 residues. The CDR3 protein is CASSLWGTGTTGELFF. For the CDR3, the DNA is TGTGCCAGCAGCTTATGGGGGACAGGGACCACCGGGGAGCTGTTTTTT.

This clonotype has a count of ten or more. CDR3 sequence (DNA): TGTGCCAGCACCTTTGACAGGGGAGGAAATACGCAGTATTTT. Amino acids: CASTFDRGGNTQYF. The J gene is TRBJ2-3, the V gene TRBV5-5; 8 bases are a match to TRBD1. Per germline, CDR1 SGHKS and CDR2 YYEKEE (reference sequence). The CDR3 contains 14 residues. V shed 6 bases and J 7 bases; nucleotides not matched to a gene: 10.